Below are 10 T cell receptor beta chains sequenced from a single sample in a study of blood T cells in healthy people across ages. PCR was performed a second time for about 6 to 12 cycles using a sample-barcoded 5' primer and a J-beta primer mix. TCRdb itself ran the 5' RACE reads through MiXCR, one entry per CDR3 protein. The sample includes 1.5 million to 2 million distinct CDR3 sequences, roughly two fifths of them seen just once. The specimen sequenced was blood. The source of these receptors is a human donor in good health.

This clonotype has a handful of counts. The chain is built from TRBV7-2 and TRBJ1-4, with D maybe TRBD1 (5 bases). With 4 bases removed from V and 3 bases from J, the gap between germline ends came to 15 bases. The CDR3 is 16 residues long. Germline V gene sequence: CDR1 SGHTA, CDR2 FQGNSA. In nucleotides, the CDR3 is TGTGCCAGCAGCTCCCGTGGGAGGGGCGCTAATGAAAAACTGTTTTTT. As protein: CASSSRGRGANEKLFF.

The chain recombines TRBV7-2 with TRBJ1-1, with 7 bases that match TRBD1. Germline values: CDR1 SGHTA, CDR2 FQGNSA. After removal of 1 base from V and 4 bases from J, the junction contained 6 bases not matched to a gene. This CDR3 spans 15 amino acids. The CDR3 sequence is CASSLEGAQGTEAFF. CDR3 in DNA: TGTGCCAGCAGCTTAGAGGGGGCGCAAGGCACTGAAGCTTTCTTT.

This clonotype has a handful of counts. V usage is TRBV29-1 and J usage is TRBJ2-1, with 9 bases matching TRBD2. V shed 1 base and J 4 bases; nucleotides not matched to a gene: 8. CDR1 and CDR2 (germline): SQVTM, ANQGSEA. This CDR3 comprises 16 residues. The DNA of the CDR3 is TGCAGCGTTGAAGGACTAGCGGCGACCATGTACAATGAGCAGTTCTTC. This encodes CSVEGLAATMYNEQFF.

With regard to this clonotype: Germline and junction disagree at one end, which may indicate a read error. The rearrangement joins TRBV10-3 to TRBJ1-2; TRBD1 might be the D (6 bases). The CDR3 length is 13 residues. The germline V gene encodes CDR1 ENHRY and CDR2 SYGVKD. The CDR3 region has the DNA TGTGTCATCAGTGCACAGGGCGCAAATGGCTACACCTTC. It specifies CVISAQGANGYTF.

The chain has TRBV29-1 and TRBJ1-1; a possible D gene is TRBD1 (6 bases). The V and J ends lost 3 bases and 4 bases respectively, with 12 bases between them. The CDR3 length is 13 residues. Germline V gene sequence: CDR1 SQVTM, CDR2 ANQGSEA. Written as DNA, the CDR3 is TGCAGCGTTGAGTGGGGGCGGGGCACTGAAGCTTTCTTT. It specifies CSVEWGRGTEAFF.

The gene calls are TRBV5-8 and TRBJ2-2; D is tentatively TRBD1 or TRBD2 (6 bases each). The V gene lost 1 base and the J gene lost 0 bases, with 10 bases spanning the gap. This CDR3 comprises 16 residues. CDR1 and CDR2 (germline): SGHTS, YDEGEE. The CDR3 coding sequence is TGTGCCAGCAGCTTGTATAGGGGGGCGAACACCGGGGAGCTGTTTTTT. Translating it yields CASSLYRGANTGELFF.

J is TRBJ1-1 and V is TRBV10-3; 9 positions agree with TRBD1. V shed 5 bases and J 1 base; nucleotides not matched to a gene: 8. The germline CDR1 and CDR2 sequences are ENHRY and SYGVKD. CDR3 size: 16 residues. The CDR3 loop reads CAISIRDRDSNTEAFF. The CDR3 DNA reads TGTGCCATCAGTATCCGGGACAGGGACTCGAACACTGAAGCTTTCTTT.

J is TRBJ1-2 and V is TRBV29-1; 8 bases align to TRBD1. There are 14 residues in the CDR3. From germline, CDR1 is SQVTM and CDR2 ANQGSEA. V was clipped by 6 bases and J by 4 bases; unmatched bases: 10. As DNA, the CDR3 is TGCAGCGTCGCCAGGGGACAGGCTAGCTATGGCTACACCTTC. This translates into CSVARGQASYGYTF.

V and J are TRBV4-3 and TRBJ2-3; no clear D. Per germline, CDR1 LGHNA and CDR2 YSLEER. This CDR3 has 19 residues. Trimming took off 1 base at V and 0 bases at J, with 20 bases between the two ends. In nucleotides, the CDR3 is TGCGCCAGCAGCCAAGGATCAACCTCGGGTTTTGCTAGCACAGATACGCAGTATTTT. Amino acid sequence: CASSQGSTSGFASTDTQYF.

This rearrangement joins TRBV20-1 to TRBJ1-1, with D unclear. Germline assignment: CDR1 DFQATT and CDR2 SNEGSKA (reference sequence). V was trimmed by 4 bases and J by 1 base, leaving 13 bases between them. The CDR3 is made up of 14 amino acids. The CDR3 DNA follows: TGCAGTGCTAACCCCCATCGATCGAACACTGAAGCTTTCTTT. This translates into CSANPHRSNTEAFF.